This is a list of T cell receptor beta chains from one sample in a study of CD8 T cell repertoires and HIV-1 epitope variants. Some clones are missing from TCRdb's copy, which holds only in-frame ones; the method was immunoSEQ multiplex PCR. The table lists 90,000 or so clones, just under 75% of them singletons, with 20% to 30% in the top ten. Sample: uncultured baseline CD8+ T cells from peripheral blood mononuclear cells (PBMCs). Every receptor here comes from a male donor with HIV. The CDR3 runs from the conserved cysteine through the conserved F or W. The D gene is left open where the match is weak. Expanded clones are given a class, and other clones once, few, many or no size at all.

CDR3nt: TGTGCCAGCAGCTTGGGGACTAGCCTCTACGAGCAGTACTTC
CDR3aa: CASSLGTSLYEQYF
v_gene: TRBV5-4
j_gene: TRBJ2-7
abundance: .
d_gene: TRBD2

CDR3nt: TGTGCCAGCAGCAGGGCGTCGACTAGTTACAATGAGCAGTTCTTC
CDR3aa: CASSRASTSYNEQFF
v_gene: TRBV6-5
j_gene: TRBJ2-1
abundance: .
d_gene: .

CDR3nt: TGCGCCAGCAGCTCGACAGGGGGCTCGGTACAAGAGACCCAGTACTTC
CDR3aa: CASSSTGGSVQETQYF
v_gene: TRBV5-1
j_gene: TRBJ2-5
abundance: .
d_gene: TRBD1

CDR3nt: TGTGCCAGCAGTGAAAGGGCAGGATCCCGCGAGCAGTACTTC
CDR3aa: CASSERAGSREQYF
v_gene: TRBV2
j_gene: TRBJ2-7
abundance: many
d_gene: .

CDR3nt: TGTGCCAGTCGATCGCCGGGGGGGGCCCGAGGCGGTGGGACTGAAGCTTTCTTT
CDR3aa: CASRSPGGARGGGTEAFF
v_gene: TRBV19
j_gene: TRBJ1-1
abundance: .
d_gene: .

CDR3nt: TGTGCCAGCAGTTTTAGGGGGAATCGGCAGCCCCAGCATTTT
CDR3aa: CASSFRGNRQPQHF
v_gene: TRBV28
j_gene: TRBJ1-5
abundance: .
d_gene: .

CDR3nt: TGTGCCAGCAGTATGACAGGGTCCGCCCTCTACGAGCAGTACTTC
CDR3aa: CASSMTGSALYEQYF
v_gene: TRBV5-4
j_gene: TRBJ2-7
abundance: .
d_gene: TRBD1

CDR3nt: TGTGCCAGCAGTTCGGACAGGCCCGCGAACACCGGGGAGCTGTTTTTT
CDR3aa: CASSSDRPANTGELFF
v_gene: TRBV6-5
j_gene: TRBJ2-2
abundance: .
d_gene: TRBD1

CDR3nt: TGTGCCAGCAGCCAAAGGGACTACGAGCAGTACTTC
CDR3aa: CASSQRDYEQYF
v_gene: TRBV7-9
j_gene: TRBJ2-7
abundance: .
d_gene: .

CDR3nt: TGTGCCAGCAGCGGACAGGGGGCCTCCTATAATTCACCCCTCCACTTT
CDR3aa: CASSGQGASYNSPLHF
v_gene: TRBV2
j_gene: TRBJ1-6
abundance: .
d_gene: TRBD1

CDR3nt: TGTGCCAGTTTGAGTGACAGAGCAGGGGAGCTGTTTTTT
CDR3aa: CASLSDRAGELFF
v_gene: TRBV11-2
j_gene: TRBJ2-2
abundance: .
d_gene: .

CDR3nt: TGTGCCAGCAGTTTGCCGTCTGCATACAGGGGAGAGACCCAGTACTTC
CDR3aa: CASSLPSAYRGETQYF
v_gene: TRBV28
j_gene: TRBJ2-5
abundance: few
d_gene: TRBD1

CDR3nt: TGTGCCAGCAGTCTAAACCCCCCAGGGGGGACGGGATACGAGCAGTACTTC
CDR3aa: CASSLNPPGGTGYEQYF
v_gene: TRBV7-6
j_gene: TRBJ2-7
abundance: many
d_gene: .

CDR3nt: TGTGCCAGCAGCCTTGTACAGCGGATATACAATGAGCAGTTCTTC
CDR3aa: CASSLVQRIYNEQFF
v_gene: TRBV14
j_gene: TRBJ2-1
abundance: .
d_gene: .

CDR3nt: TGTGCCAGAAGGCTGTACCCCCAGGGGGCGCGGATGGGGAACACTGAAGCTTTCTTT
CDR3aa: CARRLYPQGARMGNTEAFF
v_gene: TRBV5-3
j_gene: TRBJ1-1
abundance: .
d_gene: TRBD1

CDR3nt: TGCGCCAGCAGCCAAGCACCTGGTGGGGCCAACGTCCTGACTTTC
CDR3aa: CASSQAPGGANVLTF
v_gene: TRBV4-3
j_gene: TRBJ2-6
abundance: .
d_gene: .

CDR3nt: TGCAGTGCTAGAGAGGTACACGGCTACACCTTC
CDR3aa: CSAREVHGYTF
v_gene: TRBV20-1
j_gene: TRBJ1-2
abundance: .
d_gene: .

CDR3nt: TGTGCCAGTAGTATGAAACTAGCGGTCGCGAACACCGGGGAGCTGTTTTTT
CDR3aa: CASSMKLAVANTGELFF
v_gene: TRBV19
j_gene: TRBJ2-2
abundance: .
d_gene: TRBD2

CDR3nt: TGTGCCAGCAGCTTCCTAGCGGGGCAGATGCCGTTCTTC
CDR3aa: CASSFLAGQMPFF
v_gene: TRBV7-2
j_gene: TRBJ2-1
abundance: once
d_gene: TRBD2

CDR3nt: TGTGCCAGTAGTCCGCTGACAGGGGCGAAGGCCTCTGGAAACACCATATATTTT
CDR3aa: CASSPLTGAKASGNTIYF
v_gene: TRBV19
j_gene: TRBJ1-3
abundance: .
d_gene: TRBD1

CDR3nt: TGTGCCAGCAGCCCCTGGGCAGGGGGCCACGAGCAGTACTTC
CDR3aa: CASSPWAGGHEQYF
v_gene: TRBV5-6
j_gene: TRBJ2-7
abundance: .
d_gene: TRBD1

CDR3nt: TGTGCCAGCAGTGGGACAGGCGGGACAGATACGCAGTATTTT
CDR3aa: CASSGTGGTDTQYF
v_gene: TRBV6-5
j_gene: TRBJ2-3
abundance: few
d_gene: TRBD1